Following are 24 T cell receptor beta chains from one sample sequenced in a study of identical twins (dated by TCRdb to about 2016). Library construction relied on 5' RACE. TCRdb lists the instrument as Illumina HiSeq 2000. TCRdb redid the processing of the public reads, applying fastp at Q25 and MiXCR, and retained in-frame beta chains. Each CDR3 protein appears once, grouped with its most common genes and DNA. The sample table holds about 160,000 distinct CDR3 sequences, of which roughly 3.5% were seen once. The biggest ten clones account for 7% to 10% of the sample. The material sequenced was memory T cells sorted from blood. Sample cell subset or site, as interpreted from the label and publication: CD45RO+ enriched T cells. These TCRs come from a young man in good health.

This clonotype was observed many times. The V call is TRBV10-2, the J call TRBJ2-5; D gene unclear. The CDR3 consists of 13 residues. The germline V gene has CDR1 WSHSY and CDR2 SAAADI. Trimming took 2 bases from V and 6 from J, leaving 10 bases between them. CDR3 residues: CASSEGQRQTQYF. The CDR3 DNA reads TGCGCCAGCAGTGAGGGGCAACGGCAGACCCAGTACTTC.

The sample holds many counts of this clonotype. CDR3 region: CASSLLATTDTQYF. CDR3 DNA: TGTGCCAGCAGCCTACTAGCCACCACAGATACGCAGTATTTT. The chain joins TRBV14 to TRBJ2-3; TRBD2 might be the D (6 bases). CDR3 length: 14 amino acids. In germline, CDR1 is SGHDN, CDR2 FVKESK. With 4 bases removed from V and 2 bases from J, the gap between germline ends came to 10 bases.

This clonotype has at least ten counts. The chain carries TRBV19 and TRBJ2-7; TRBD2 aligns across 8 bases. This CDR3 comprises 15 residues. Germline CDR1 LNHDA, CDR2 SQIVND (reference sequence). Germline trimming cut 1 base from V and 1 base from J; bases unmatched to any gene: 3. The CDR3 region is CASSIGAGASYEQYV. The DNA for the CDR3 is TGTGCCAGTAGTATAGGAGCGGGAGCTTCCTACGAGCAGTACGTC.

A few counts support this clonotype. The chain is built from TRBV6-1 and TRBJ2-1; D is uncertain. The V gene's germline CDR1 is MNHNS and CDR2 SASEGT. The CDR3 has 12 amino acids. V gave up 2 bases and J gave up 9 bases, with 8 bases separating them. CDR3 in DNA: TGTGCCAGCAGTGAATACCTGCCTGAGCAGTTCTTC. This gives the protein CASSEYLPEQFF.

This clonotype was observed many times. The rearrangement links TRBV11-2 to TRBJ2-2; D remains ambiguous. The germline V gene has CDR1 SGHAT and CDR2 FQNNGV. The CDR3 has 15 residues. The V end lost 2 bases, the J end lost 1 base, and 8 bases lay between the germline ends. CDR3 protein: CASSLHFQNTGELFF. CDR3 nucleotides: TGTGCCAGCAGCTTACACTTCCAGAACACCGGGGAGCTGTTTTTT.

This clonotype occurred a few times. The rearrangement links TRBV23-1 to TRBJ1-5; unclear D gene. TRBV23-1 carries the ORF label, with uncertain function. Trimming cost V 1 base and J 7 bases, with 11 bases left between them. The CDR3 has 14 amino acids. CDR3: CASSQFGRRQPQHF. CDR3 bases: TGCGCCAGCAGTCAATTTGGGAGGCGGCAGCCCCAGCATTTT.

This clonotype was recorded at least ten times. This chain uses TRBV4-3 with TRBJ1-4, with 8 bases identical to TRBD1. V gave up 4 bases and J gave up 5 bases; unmatched junction bases: 9. CDR1 and CDR2 (germline): LGHNA, YSLEER. The CDR3 loop spans 16 amino acids. CDR3 nucleotide sequence: TGCGCCAGCAGCCGAGACTGGACAGGGACAAATGAAAAACTGTTTTTT. Amino acids: CASSRDWTGTNEKLFF.

This clonotype was seen ten or more times. V is TRBV4-1 and J is TRBJ1-3, with 7 positions matching TRBD1. This CDR3 region has 15 residues. With 3 bases clipped from V and 1 base from J, the junction kept 3 bases outside the gene matches. In germline, CDR1 is MGHRA, CDR2 YSYEKL. This CDR3 is CASSQTGTSGNTIYF. The CDR3 region has the DNA TGCGCCAGCAGCCAGACAGGGACGTCTGGAAACACCATATATTTT.

This clonotype turned up a few times. The chain joins TRBV4-3 to TRBJ2-7; TRBD1 might be the D (5 bases). The V end was cut by 1 base, the J end by 9 bases, with 13 bases between. CDR1 is LGHNA, CDR2 YSLEER, per germline. The CDR3 spans 13 residues. CDR3 amino acids: CASSQGTRLAQYF. As DNA, the CDR3 is TGCGCCAGCAGCCAAGGGACACGTTTAGCGCAGTACTTC.

This chain connects TRBV30 to TRBJ2-5; D perhaps matches TRBD1 (6 bases). Germline CDR1 is GTSNPN and CDR2 is SVGIG (reference sequence). Trimming shortened V by 1 base and J by 4 bases, and 16 bases separated the two germline ends. CDR3 length: 15 amino acids. The CDR3 DNA reads as TGTGCCTGGAGTGAGACCAGGGGAATGAGAGAGACCCAGTACTTC. Encoded protein: CAWSETRGMRETQYF.

This clonotype was counted only a few times. J is TRBJ2-1 and V is TRBV7-6; the match to TRBD2 covers 7 bases. Germline loops: CDR1 SGHVS, CDR2 FNYEAQ. The V segment lost 0 bases and the J segment 6 bases; nucleotides outside the gene matches: 11. The CDR3 runs to 17 residues. The CDR3 protein is CASSLAVGAGVGNEQFF. For the CDR3, the DNA is TGTGCCAGCAGCTTAGCTGTAGGGGCGGGAGTTGGCAATGAGCAGTTCTTC.

This clonotype was seen more than once but under ten times. The chain couples TRBV27 to TRBJ2-7; 9 positions agree with TRBD2. Germline CDR1 MNHEY, CDR2 SMNVEV (reference sequence). The CDR3 has 16 residues. Germline trimming cut 6 bases from V and 3 bases from J; bases unmatched to any gene: 12. CDR3 residues: CASSPLPGTSYYEQYV. The CDR3 DNA is TGTGCCAGCAGCCCACTTCCGGGGACTAGCTACTACGAGCAGTACGTC.

In its sample, this clonotype was seen many times. J is TRBJ2-6 and V is TRBV28; D remains unclear. Deletions cut 6 bases from V and 2 bases from J, with 14 bases between. CDR1 and CDR2 (germline): MDHEN, SYDVKM. CDR3 length equals 16 residues. The CDR3 here is CASRKSGETGANVLTF. The CDR3 DNA follows: TGTGCCAGCAGAAAAAGTGGGGAAACTGGGGCCAACGTCCTGACTTTC.

This clonotype was counted many times. The V gene is TRBV12-3 or TRBV12-4, the J gene TRBJ2-7; D remains unclear. The CDR3 covers 11 residues. Trimming left V 4 bases short and J 7 bases short, with 8 bases between. CDR3 in amino acids: CASSSWGEQYF. The CDR3 DNA reads as TGTGCCAGCAGTTCATGGGGAGAGCAGTACTTC.

This clonotype was found many times. The CDR3 coding sequence is TGTGCCAGCTCCACCCCCTCGGGACAGGGACCAGATACGCAGTATTTT. It translates to CASSTPSGQGPDTQYF. This chain uses TRBV18 with TRBJ2-3; 9 bases map to TRBD1. V was clipped by 6 bases and J by 4 bases; unmatched bases: 11. Germline V gene lookup returns CDR1 KGHSH and CDR2 LQKENI. The CDR3 is made up of 16 amino acids.

This clonotype was picked up many times. The chain joins TRBV29-1 to TRBJ2-3; no definite D call. V shed 7 bases and J shed 1 base, with 9 bases lying between them. CDR3 length equals 12 residues. Germline V gives CDR1 SQVTM, CDR2 ANQGSEA. CDR3 bases: TGCAGCGATCAAGTTGGCACAGATACGCAGTATTTT. Residues: CSDQVGTDTQYF.

This clonotype was recorded many times. The chain carries TRBV5-1 and TRBJ1-5, with 12 bases matching TRBD1. Looked up from germline, CDR1 is SGHRS and CDR2 is YFSETQ. The CDR3 is made up of 15 amino acids. The junction had 7 bases not matched to a gene; V was cut back by 4 bases and J by 8 bases. The CDR3 nucleotides are TGCGCCAGCAGCCCCGGGACAGGGGGCCAGGAGCCCCAGCATTTT. Amino acid sequence: CASSPGTGGQEPQHF.

The chain employs TRBV27 and TRBJ2-1; 9 bases align to TRBD1. The CDR3 is made up of 13 amino acids. V gave up 6 bases and J gave up 10 bases; unmatched junction bases: 7. Germline V gene sequence: CDR1 MNHEY, CDR2 SMNVEV (reference sequence). The CDR3 region is CASRPPGTGEQFF. DNA for the CDR3: TGTGCCAGCAGACCTCCCGGGACAGGGGAGCAGTTCTTC.

CDR3 in DNA: TGTGCCAGCAGTCAGGGGAGGGGAATGAACACTGAAGCTTTCTTT. It is translated as CASSQGRGMNTEAFF. The V call is TRBV2, the J call TRBJ1-1; the D gene is possibly TRBD1 (6 bases). Trimming took off 5 bases at V and 0 bases at J, with 13 bases between the two ends. The germline gives CDR1 SNHLY, CDR2 FYNNEI. This CDR3 comprises 15 residues.

This clonotype was observed at least ten times. This chain uses TRBV7-6 with TRBJ2-1, with D perhaps being TRBD1 or TRBD2 (5 bases each). The CDR3 sequence is 15 residues long. Trimming left V 5 bases short and J 0 bases short, with 11 bases between. CDR1 is SGHVS and CDR2 is FNYEAQ in the germline V gene. The CDR3 loop reads CASSGGVVSYNEQFF. The DNA of the CDR3 is TGTGCCAGCAGCGGGGGAGTCGTCTCCTACAATGAGCAGTTCTTC.

The chain combines TRBV3-1 with TRBJ2-1; 10 bases line up with TRBD2. Losses at the gene ends were 5 bases for V and 6 bases for J; bases not matched to a gene: 10. The CDR3 runs to 16 residues. Germline-derived CDR1 and CDR2 are LGHDT and YNNKEL (reference sequence). In DNA form, the CDR3 reads TGTGCCAGCAGCTCCGTAGCGGGAGGACGGGGCAATGAGCAGTTCTTC. It yields the protein CASSSVAGGRGNEQFF.

This clonotype was observed many times. The CDR3 nucleotides are TGTGCCAGCAGCCGAGGGGGTATCGAAAGGGATACGCAGTATTTT. This encodes CASSRGGIERDTQYF. The chain has TRBV11-2 and TRBJ2-3, with TRBD1 as a possible D gene (6 bases). Germline CDR1 is SGHAT and CDR2 is FQNNGV. The CDR3 has 15 residues. Trimming left V 5 bases short and J 6 bases short, with 18 bases between.

This clonotype was counted many times. The J gene is TRBJ2-1, the V gene TRBV7-6; D not certain. CDR1 and CDR2 (germline): SGHVS, FNYEAQ. CDR3 length: 14 residues. Trimming stripped 5 bases from V and 4 bases from J, with 12 bases between. The CDR3 loop is CASSQTSDYNEQFF. The CDR3 region has the DNA TGTGCCAGCAGCCAGACGAGCGATTACAATGAGCAGTTCTTC.

This clonotype was seen a few times. This may come from a read error, since a much larger clone is one base off. V and J are TRBV6-1 and TRBJ1-5; weak D call: TRBD1 (6 bases). Per the germline V gene, CDR1 is MNHNS and CDR2 is SASEGT. Trimming stripped 6 bases from V and 0 bases from J, with 9 bases between. The CDR3 sequence is 14 residues long. CDR3 in amino acids: CASRDSYSNQPQHF. CDR3 coding DNA: TGTGCCAGCAGGGACAGTTATAGCAATCAGCCCCAGCATTTT.